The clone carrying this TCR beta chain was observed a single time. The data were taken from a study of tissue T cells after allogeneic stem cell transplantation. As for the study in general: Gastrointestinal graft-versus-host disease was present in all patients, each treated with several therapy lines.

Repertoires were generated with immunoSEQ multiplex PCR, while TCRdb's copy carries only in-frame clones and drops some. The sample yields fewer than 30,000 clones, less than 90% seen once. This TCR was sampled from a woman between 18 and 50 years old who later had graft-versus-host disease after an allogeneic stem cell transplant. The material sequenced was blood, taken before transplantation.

DNA for the CDR3: TGTGCCAGCAGTTTCGCCGCCACACCTGGGGCCAACGTCCTGACTTTC. Its protein is CASSFAATPGANVLTF. The chain uses TRBV27 and TRBJ2-6, with no clear D. The CDR3 is 16 residues long. V was clipped by 3 bases and J by 2 bases, with 11 bases between them. Germline V gives CDR1 MNHEY, CDR2 SMNVEV (reference sequence). Based on the CDR3 plus reference TRBV27 and TRBJ2-6, the full variable domain is EAQVTQNPRYLITVTGKKLTVTCSQNMNHEYMSWYRQDPGLGLRQIYYSMNVEVTDKGDVPEGYKVSRKEKRNFPLILESPSPNQTSLYFCASSFAATPGANVLTFGAGSRLTVL.